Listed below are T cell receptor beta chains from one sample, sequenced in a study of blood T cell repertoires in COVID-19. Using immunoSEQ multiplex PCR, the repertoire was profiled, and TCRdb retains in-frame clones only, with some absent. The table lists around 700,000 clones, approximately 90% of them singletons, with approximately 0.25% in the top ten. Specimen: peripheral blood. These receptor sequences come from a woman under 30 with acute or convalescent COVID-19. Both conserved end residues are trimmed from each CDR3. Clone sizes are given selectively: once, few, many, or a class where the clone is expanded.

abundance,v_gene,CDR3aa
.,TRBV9,ASSVGGETAANYGYT
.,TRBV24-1,AAGQGNTIY
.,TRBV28,ASSTYSGAEYEQY
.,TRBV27,ASSWKTGITEAF
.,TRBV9,ASSVVGTASYEQY
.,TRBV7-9,ATATGLGSYNEQF
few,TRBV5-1,ASSLIGFYEQY
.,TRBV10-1,ASSASGHRYSNQPQH
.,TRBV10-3,ATRDRVGTDTQY
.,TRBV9,ASSVGMTGSYNEQF
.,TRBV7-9,ASSFRDRGRVGNTEAF
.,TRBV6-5,ASSFIVTGEGQPQH
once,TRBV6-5,ASSPSRDRFYGYT
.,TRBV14,ASSFTSTGELF
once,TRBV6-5,ASNLVVPGELF
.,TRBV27,ASSSGLANRETQY
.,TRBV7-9,ASRSPTPTGELF
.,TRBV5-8,ASSSLGAGGQETQY
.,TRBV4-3,ASSQESGGPNEQF
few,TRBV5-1,ASRNRVTEAF
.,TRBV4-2,ASSQEGVRGSEKLF
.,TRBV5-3,ARGKTGCCGYT